The 9 T cell receptor beta chains below come from one sample, sequenced in a study of cytomegalovirus exposure and HLA in healthy donors. 60 Vbeta and 13 Jbeta primers were used in PCR. The method was immunoSEQ multiplex PCR; TCRdb's version includes in-frame clones alone and lacks a portion of them. The table includes 150,000 to 200,000 clones, about 80% detected once. The sequenced material came from PBMCs. These receptors were obtained from a man aged 30-40 years in good health and CMV-seropositive.

This chain joins TRBV27 and TRBJ2-2, with D maybe TRBD1 (5 bases). Deletions cut 5 bases from V and 3 bases from J, with 16 bases between. This CDR3 has 16 residues. Germline lookup yields CDR1 MNHEY and CDR2 SMNVEV (reference sequence). CDR3 in amino acids: CASSPQGPPDTGELFF. The CDR3 DNA follows: TGTGCCAGCAGTCCTCAGGGCCCTCCGGACACCGGGGAGCTGTTTTTT.

This clone was recorded a few times. The chain carries TRBV6-5 and TRBJ1-2; D is unresolved. V was trimmed by 10 bases and J by 6 bases, leaving 21 bases between them. This CDR3 has 14 amino acids. Germline CDR1 and CDR2: MNHEY and SVGAGI. This CDR3 reads CATDAGILLHGYTF. The CDR3 DNA follows: TGTGCCACCGACGCGGGAATACTGCTCCATGGCTACACCTTC.

This rearrangement joins TRBV9 to TRBJ2-2; TRBD1 matches 7 bases. Trimming cost V 3 bases and J 6 bases; bases outside gene matches: 14. The CDR3 totals 17 residues. CDR1 is SGDLS, CDR2 YYNGEE, per germline. The CDR3 DNA reads TGTGCCAGCAGCGCGAGGGGTACAGGGGCCAATCCCGGGGAGCTGTTTTTT. This codes for CASSARGTGANPGELFF. The entire variable domain, with the rest obtained from reference TRBV9 and TRBJ2-2, is as follows: DSGVTQTPKHLITATGQRVTLRCSPRSGDLSVYWYQQSLDQGLQFLIQYYNGEERAKGNILERFSAQQFPDLHSELNLSSLELGDSALYFCASSARGTGANPGELFFGEGSRLTVL.

The chain carries TRBV7-9 and TRBJ1-4, with 7 bases that match TRBD1. This CDR3 spans 19 amino acids. The germline gives CDR1 SEHNR, CDR2 FQNEAQ (reference sequence). The V and J ends lost 2 bases and 3 bases, in that order; junction bases with no gene match: 15. The CDR3: CASSLRRGGVGFANEKLFF. Here the CDR3 DNA reads TGTGCCAGCAGCTTACGCAGAGGGGGCGTGGGCTTCGCTAATGAAAAACTGTTTTTT. Using reference TRBV7-9 and TRBJ1-4 for the parts outside the CDR3, the full variable domain is DTGVSQNPRHKITKRGQNVTFRCDPISEHNRLYWYRQTLGQGPEFLTYFQNEAQLEKSRLLSDRFSAERPKGSFSTLEIQRTEQGDSAMYLCASSLRRGGVGFANEKLFFGSGTQLSVL.

The rearrangement uses TRBV5-1 and TRBJ1-2; a weak D match, TRBD1 (5 bases). V lost 4 bases and J 0 bases, leaving 16 bases between the germline ends. This CDR3 has 16 residues. Germline values: CDR1 SGHRS, CDR2 YFSETQ. The CDR3 is CASSRGSWAANYGYTF. As DNA, the CDR3 is TGCGCCAGCAGCCGGGGGAGTTGGGCAGCTAACTATGGCTACACCTTC.

V and J are TRBV15 and TRBJ1-2; 11 bases fit TRBD1. Germline V lookup: CDR1 LNHNV, CDR2 YYDKDF (reference sequence). V lost 3 bases to trimming and J lost 6 bases; unmatched junction nucleotides: 6. The CDR3 is made up of 15 amino acids. The CDR3 reads CATSSWTGGRNGYTF. The DNA for the CDR3 is TGTGCCACCAGCAGTTGGACAGGGGGCAGAAATGGCTACACCTTC.

This clone was picked up one time. The chain has TRBV7-9 and TRBJ2-3, with 12 positions matching TRBD2. In germline, CDR1 is SEHNR, CDR2 FQNEAQ (reference sequence). The V and J ends lost 5 bases and 0 bases, in that order; junction bases with no gene match: 12. The length of the CDR3 is 19 residues. The CDR3 DNA is TGTGCCAGCAGCCCAAGCGCTAGCGGGAGGGGGGGTAGCACAGATACGCAGTATTTT. It specifies CASSPSASGRGGSTDTQYF.

V and J are TRBV28 and TRBJ2-7, with a possible D match to TRBD1 (5 bases). Trimming took off 7 bases at V and 12 bases at J, with 16 bases between the two ends. Germline assignment: CDR1 MDHEN and CDR2 SYDVKM. The CDR3 contains 11 residues. The CDR3 region is CASNSVGPLYF. CDR3 sequence (DNA): TGTGCCAGCAACTCGGTGGGGCCTTTGTACTTC. Based on the CDR3 plus reference TRBV28 and TRBJ2-7, the full variable domain is DVKVTQSSRYLVKRTGEKVFLECVQDMDHENMFWYRQDPGLGLRLIYFSYDVKMKEKGDIPEGYSVSREKKERFSLILESASTNQTSMYLCASNSVGPLYFGPGTRLTVT.

The J gene is TRBJ1-1, the V gene TRBV6-6, with 8 bases aligning to TRBD1. Germline lookup yields CDR1 MNHNY and CDR2 SVGAGI (reference sequence). The CDR3 has 13 residues. V shed 5 bases, J shed 6 bases, and the junction held 5 bases outside the gene matches. CDR3 DNA sequence: TGTGCCAGCAGTAGTCAGGGGGCCGCTGAAGCTTTCTTT. It yields the protein CASSSQGAAEAFF.